This T cell receptor (beta chain) was retrieved from a study of cytomegalovirus exposure and HLA in healthy donors. Whole-study context: Assignment to the Caucasian-associated ancestry cluster applied to 81% of the roughly 400 genotyped donors. Study-wide findings and caveats: Near-uniform donor sequencing depth was presumed by presence/absence analyses. As immune exposure information, only CMV serostatus was available.

Note on this clone: What it recognizes is unknown.

The V gene's germline CDR1 is SGHRS and CDR2 YFSETQ. V gave up 3 bases and J gave up 7 bases, with 10 bases separating them. CDR3 size: 12 residues. 60 Vbeta and 13 Jbeta primers were used in PCR. Measured with immunoSEQ multiplex PCR; TCRdb has only the in-frame clones, and not every one. Of some 210,000 clones listed, roughly 80% are singletons. The sequenced material came from PBMCs. The receptor was isolated from a woman aged 25 to 39 in good health and CMV-seropositive. V and J are TRBV5-1 and TRBJ1-2; D not resolved. CDR3 region: CASSYSQVGYTF. In DNA form, the CDR3 reads TGCGCCAGCAGCTACTCTCAAGTTGGCTACACCTTC.